This entry lists 25 T cell receptor beta chains sequenced from one sample in a study of early T cells in non-severe SARS-CoV-2 infection. TCRdb reanalysed the 5' RACE reads using MiXCR and keeps one entry per CDR3 protein. Seen here are approximately 97,000 distinct CDR3 sequences, approximately 9.9% observed once, and the top ten hold approximately 4.5%. Source: whole blood, taken at baseline. The receptors come from an adult who was a healthcare worker with PCR-confirmed SARS-CoV-2 infection or an uninfected control (not recorded which).

This chain uses TRBV7-8 with TRBJ2-7; perhaps TRBD1 as D (5 bases). Per germline, CDR1 SGHVS and CDR2 FQNEAQ. Trimming took off 3 bases at V and 0 bases at J, with 27 bases between the two ends. The CDR3 has 20 amino acids. CDR3 protein: CASSFNSRQPSKYPSYEQYF. The CDR3 nucleotides are TGTGCCAGCAGCTTTAATTCGAGACAGCCCTCAAAGTACCCCTCCTACGAGCAGTACTTC. Drawing the rest from reference TRBV7-8 and TRBJ2-7, the complete variable domain is GAGVSQSPRYKVAKRGQDVALRCDPISGHVSLFWYQQALGQGPEFLTYFQNEAQLDKSGLPSDRFFAERPEGSVSTLKIQRTQQEDSAVYLCASSFNSRQPSKYPSYEQYFGPGTRLTVT.

This clonotype was observed a handful of times. The chain links TRBV7-9 to TRBJ1-3, with no clear D. V was shortened by 0 bases and J by 0 bases, with 6 bases between the two germline ends. Germline V lookup: CDR1 SEHNR, CDR2 FQNEAQ (reference sequence). This CDR3 region has 15 residues. The CDR3 region has the DNA TGTGCCAGCAGCTTAGCTTTCGCCTCTGGAAACACCATATATTTT. Amino acid sequence: CASSLAFASGNTIYF.

The table lists this clonotype with a few counts. The chain links TRBV29-1 to TRBJ2-7; 10 bases map to TRBD2. Germline CDR1 reads SQVTM; CDR2 reads ANQGSEA. V gave up 3 bases and J gave up 1 base; unmatched junction bases: 12. The CDR3 loop spans 17 amino acids. For the CDR3, the DNA is TGCAGCGTTGAGGGCGTCCTAGCGGGGGCCGGTTCCTACGAGCAGTACTTC. Amino acids: CSVEGVLAGAGSYEQYF.

The V gene is TRBV7-9, the J gene TRBJ2-4; D assignment may be TRBD1 or TRBD2 (5 bases each). The CDR3 is 16 amino acids. CDR1 and CDR2 from the germline V gene are SEHNR and FQNEAQ (reference sequence). The V end was cut by 5 bases, the J end by 3 bases, with 17 bases between. Here the CDR3 DNA reads TGTGCCAGCAGCCTCTGGGACCCCAGAGACAAAAACATTCAGTACTTC. This encodes CASSLWDPRDKNIQYF.

This clonotype showed up many times. This chain joins TRBV20-1 and TRBJ1-1; D possibly corresponds to TRBD1 (5 bases). V was clipped by 6 bases and J by 1 base, with 12 bases between them. This CDR3 spans 13 amino acids. Per germline, CDR1 DFQATT and CDR2 SNEGSKA (reference sequence). As DNA, the CDR3 is TGCAGTGCCCAGGAGGGGTCGAACACTGAAGCTTTCTTT. As protein: CSAQEGSNTEAFF.

This clonotype was observed many times. The rearrangement uses TRBV6-8 and TRBJ1-5; 7 positions match TRBD1. The V and J ends lost 4 bases and 3 bases, in that order; junction bases with no gene match: 6. The length of the CDR3 is 15 residues. Per the germline V gene, CDR1 is MNHGY and CDR2 is SAAAGT. In DNA form, the CDR3 reads TGTGCCAGCAGTTCCCCGGGACAGATCAATCAGCCCCAGCATTTT. Translating it yields CASSSPGQINQPQHF.

This clonotype was detected ten times or more. V and J are TRBV5-4 and TRBJ2-2; no clear D gene. Per germline, CDR1 SGHNT and CDR2 YYREEE (reference sequence). V lost 3 bases to trimming and J lost 5 bases, with 17 bases between them. The CDR3 spans 16 residues. Here the CDR3 DNA reads TGTGCCAGCAGCTCCCCGGATCTTGCGTTGACCGGGGAGCTGTTTTTT. This translates into CASSSPDLALTGELFF.

A few counts support this clonotype. The V and J genes are TRBV4-1 and TRBJ1-5, with a possible D match to TRBD1 (5 bases). This CDR3 spans 17 amino acids. CDR1 MGHRA and CDR2 YSYEKL come from the germline V gene. V was trimmed by 0 bases and J by 3 bases, leaving 15 bases between them. The CDR3 here is CASSQEWRGADNQPQHF. CDR3 nucleotides: TGCGCCAGCAGCCAAGAGTGGCGAGGGGCTGACAATCAGCCCCAGCATTTT.

This clonotype was counted between two and nine times. The chain employs TRBV24-1 and TRBJ1-5; unclear D gene. This CDR3 contains 13 residues. The V end lost 5 bases, the J end lost 1 base, and 5 bases lay between the germline ends. Germline CDR1 is KGHDR and CDR2 is SFDVKD. The CDR3 DNA is TGTGCCACCAGTGTAGGGAGCAATCAGCCCCAGCATTTT. Protein product: CATSVGSNQPQHF.

This clonotype was picked up a small number of times. The rearrangement uses TRBV7-9 and TRBJ1-2, with TRBD1 as a possible D gene (5 bases). V was clipped by 4 bases and J by 0 bases, with 15 bases between them. The CDR3 runs 16 residues. The germline V gene has CDR1 SEHNR and CDR2 FQNEAQ (reference sequence). CDR3: CASSSSAGGANYGYTF. CDR3 bases: TGTGCCAGCAGCTCCAGTGCCGGGGGAGCTAACTATGGCTACACCTTC.

The chain combines TRBV7-6 with TRBJ1-2, with D uncertain. This CDR3 contains 13 residues. Germline assignment: CDR1 SGHVS and CDR2 FNYEAQ. The V and J ends lost 5 bases and 2 bases respectively, with 9 bases between them. CDR3 DNA sequence: TGTGCCAGCAGCAGAGGGTCAAACTATGGCTACACCTTC. Encoded protein: CASSRGSNYGYTF.

A few counts support this clonotype. The V and J genes are TRBV10-3 and TRBJ2-3; possibly TRBD1 for D (6 bases). CDR1 is ENHRY, CDR2 SYGVKD, per germline. CDR3 length: 15 amino acids. V was clipped by 0 bases and J by 5 bases, with 12 bases between them. The CDR3, as DNA: TGTGCCATCAGTGAGTCGTGGGGGCCGAAAGATACGCAGTATTTT. It codes for CAISESWGPKDTQYF.

The chain has TRBV10-1 and TRBJ2-1, with TRBD2 matching over 10 bases. V lost 9 bases, J lost 6 bases, and 8 bases stayed unmatched. The germline gives CDR1 WNHNN, CDR2 SYGVQD (reference sequence). This CDR3 spans 14 amino acids. The CDR3 protein is CARNGTSAPNEQFF. The CDR3 DNA is TGCGCCAGGAACGGGACTAGCGCTCCCAATGAGCAGTTCTTC.

This chain links TRBV19 with TRBJ2-3; D is undetermined. Trimming stripped 1 base from V and 3 bases from J, with 8 bases between. From germline, CDR1 is LNHDA and CDR2 SQIVND (reference sequence). The CDR3 runs 14 residues. CDR3 residues: CASSIAATTDTQYF. The DNA for the CDR3 is TGTGCCAGTAGTATAGCCGCTACAACAGATACGCAGTATTTT.

The chain has TRBV2 and TRBJ2-7, with 9 bases aligning to TRBD1. J gave up 4 bases and V 4 bases, and 8 bases lay outside the gene matches. The CDR3 totals 15 residues. Germline CDR1 reads SNHLY; CDR2 reads FYNNEI. The CDR3 is CASSAGTGLGYEQYF. The CDR3 nucleotides read TGTGCCAGCAGTGCGGGGACAGGGCTTGGTTACGAGCAGTACTTC.

This clonotype was observed a handful of times. The CDR3 nucleotides are TGTGCCAGCAGTTCCTTAGGTAACCGGGTGGCTTTCTTT. Amino acid sequence: CASSSLGNRVAFF. The V gene is TRBV6-5, the J gene TRBJ1-1, with D uncertain. The CDR3 spans 13 residues. Trimming pared 4 bases from V and 11 bases from J, leaving 17 bases between. Germline V gene data show CDR1 as MNHEY and CDR2 as SVGAGI.

A few counts support this clonotype. The J gene is TRBJ2-2, the V gene TRBV5-5; TRBD1 is a possible D gene (6 bases). The CDR3 sequence is 15 residues long. CDR1 SGHKS and CDR2 YYEKEE come from the germline V gene (reference sequence). The germline V and J ends were trimmed by 4 bases and 4 bases, with 14 bases remaining between them. This CDR3 reads CASSLSTGATGELFF. The CDR3 DNA sequence: TGTGCCAGCAGCCTCTCGACAGGAGCCACCGGGGAGCTGTTTTTT.

The rearrangement joins TRBV7-3 to TRBJ2-7; 13 positions agree with TRBD2. Looked up from germline, CDR1 is SGHTA and CDR2 is FQGTGA. This CDR3 has 17 residues. J was trimmed by 4 bases and V by 5 bases; bases with no gene match: 11. DNA for the CDR3: TGTGCCAGCAGCCTCGGACTAGCGGGGGAACCTGGGTACGAGCAGTACTTC. Translated, it gives CASSLGLAGEPGYEQYF.

V is TRBV11-2 and J is TRBJ2-2; D perhaps matches TRBD2 (5 bases). The CDR3 has 14 amino acids. The V gene lost 2 bases and the J gene lost 5 bases, with 9 bases spanning the gap. Germline-derived CDR1 and CDR2 are SGHAT and FQNNGV. The CDR3 nucleotides are TGTGCCAGCAGCTTACGAGGGATTACCGGGGAGCTGTTTTTT. Amino acids: CASSLRGITGELFF.

This clonotype came up a few times. This chain uses TRBV7-8 with TRBJ1-1; D gene uncertain. This CDR3 has 11 amino acids. Germline assignment: CDR1 SGHVS and CDR2 FQNEAQ. The V end was cut by 5 bases, the J end by 6 bases, with 7 bases between. CDR3: CASSQTPEAFF. The DNA of the CDR3 is TGTGCCAGCAGCCAAACCCCTGAAGCTTTCTTT.

There are many counts of this clonotype. The V and J genes are TRBV7-9 and TRBJ1-2; no clear D gene. The CDR3 runs to 12 residues. The V end lost 2 bases, the J end lost 6 bases, and 7 bases lay between the germline ends. Germline V gene sequence: CDR1 SEHNR, CDR2 FQNEAQ (reference sequence). The CDR3: CASSLYGDGYTF. Here the CDR3 DNA reads TGTGCCAGCAGCTTATATGGGGATGGCTACACCTTC.

Many counts were recorded for this clonotype. The chain employs TRBV27 and TRBJ1-2; a weak D match, TRBD1 (6 bases). This CDR3 comprises 14 residues. Germline V gene data show CDR1 as MNHEY and CDR2 as SMNVEV (reference sequence). V was trimmed by 3 bases and J by 3 bases, leaving 11 bases between them. The CDR3 DNA reads as TGTGCCAGCAGTTTGGGCAGGGGCGACTATGGCTACACCTTC. Translation gives CASSLGRGDYGYTF.

The sample holds a few counts of this clonotype. This chain connects TRBV12-3 or TRBV12-4 to TRBJ2-3, with 7 nucleotides matching TRBD2. The length of the CDR3 is 16 residues. V lost 6 bases, J lost 10 bases, and 19 bases stayed unmatched. The CDR3 loop reads CASSLAPGLPQEPQYF. Here the CDR3 DNA reads TGTGCCAGCAGCTTGGCTCCGGGACTACCACAGGAGCCGCAGTATTTT.

This clonotype was seen more than once but under ten times. The chain combines TRBV6-6 with TRBJ1-1; possible D gene TRBD1, 5 bases. V was trimmed by 2 bases and J by 2 bases, leaving 12 bases between them. This CDR3 region has 15 residues. Per germline, CDR1 MNHNY and CDR2 SVGAGI (reference sequence). CDR3 residues: CASSYRGTINTEAFF. As DNA, the CDR3 is TGTGCCAGCAGTTACCGGGGGACGATAAACACTGAAGCTTTCTTT.

The rearrangement uses TRBV7-9 and TRBJ2-7; 7 bases match TRBD2. Looked up from germline, CDR1 is SEHNR and CDR2 is FQNEAQ (reference sequence). J lost 2 bases, V lost 5 bases, and 6 bases had no gene match. The CDR3 is made up of 14 amino acids. CDR3 region: CASSPELAAYEQYF. In nucleotides, the CDR3 is TGTGCCAGCAGCCCGGAGCTAGCGGCCTACGAGCAGTACTTC.